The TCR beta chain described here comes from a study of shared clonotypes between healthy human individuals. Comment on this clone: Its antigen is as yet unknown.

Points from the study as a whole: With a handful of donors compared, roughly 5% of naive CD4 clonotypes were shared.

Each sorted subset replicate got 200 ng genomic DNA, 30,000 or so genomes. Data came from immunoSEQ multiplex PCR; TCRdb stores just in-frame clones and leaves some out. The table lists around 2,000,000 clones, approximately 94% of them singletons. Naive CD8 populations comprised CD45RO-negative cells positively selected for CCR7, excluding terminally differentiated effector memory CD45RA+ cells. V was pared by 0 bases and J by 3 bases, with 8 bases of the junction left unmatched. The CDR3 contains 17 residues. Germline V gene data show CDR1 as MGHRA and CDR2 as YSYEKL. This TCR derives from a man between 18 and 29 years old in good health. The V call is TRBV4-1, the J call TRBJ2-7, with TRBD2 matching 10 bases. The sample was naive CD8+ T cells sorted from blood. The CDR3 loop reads CASSQDPSGGAIYEQYF. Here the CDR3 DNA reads TGCGCCAGCAGCCAAGATCCGAGCGGGGGGGCCATCTACGAGCAGTACTTC.